This T cell receptor beta chain was sequenced for a study of T cells in localized non-small cell lung cancer. Findings and caveats of the study: Uninvolved adjacent lung showed the highest T cell clonality, exceeding tumor. One tumor region alone was sequenced, and heterogeneity therefore remains possible.

Generated by immunoSEQ multiplex PCR, the TCRdb table keeps only in-frame clones and is missing some. The sample has 65,000 or so clones, roughly four fifths seen once; the top ten hold about 4.5%. Turning to this clone: As yet, its antigen is unknown.

The V gene's germline CDR1 is SGHRS and CDR2 YFSETQ. There are 14 residues in the CDR3. Trimming shortened V by 0 bases and J by 8 bases, and 11 bases separated the two germline ends. The sample consisted of PBMCs, taken before any cancer treatment. The V gene is TRBV5-1, the J gene TRBJ2-2; D might be TRBD1 (5 bases). This TCR was sampled from a man aged 40 to 70 with stage II lung adenocarcinoma. DNA of the CDR3: TGCGCCAGCAGCTTGGGAATACAGGAAGGGGAGCTGTTTTTT. Its translation is CASSLGIQEGELFF.